This T cell receptor (beta chain) is drawn from a study of T cells in Graves' hyperthyroidism and ophthalmopathy. CDR1 and CDR2 from the germline V gene are SGHRS and YFSETQ. The CDR3 is made up of 14 amino acids. V dropped 4 bases and J dropped 5 bases, with 13 bases sitting between them. Diagnosis of hyperthyroidism was new in patients aged 18 to 65, and its duration was under 2 months. The sample, blood from the first hyperthyroidism diagnosis, precedes any ophthalmopathy symptoms. Amplification targeted TCR beta CDR3 regions from RNA transcripts. The study used the HTBI primer set for a first-round RT-PCR of the TCR CDR3. TCRdb passed the multiplex PCR reads through MiXCR, listing each CDR3 protein once. The sample includes almost 600,000 distinct CDR3 sequences, 14% of them seen just once.

This receptor was identified in a woman aged 25-40 years with Graves' hyperthyroidism that later progressed to Graves' ophthalmopathy. The sequenced sample was blood. This chain connects TRBV5-1 to TRBJ2-1; no reliable D call. Here the CDR3 reads CASSPRYKDNEQFF. In nucleotides, the CDR3 is TGCGCCAGCAGCCCGCGTTACAAGGACAATGAGCAGTTCTTC. The full variable domain, completed using reference TRBV5-1 and TRBJ2-1, is KAGVTQTPRYLIKTRGQQVTLSCSPISGHRSVSWYQQTPGQGLQFLFEYFSETQRNKGNFPGRFSGRQFSNSRSEMNVSTLELGDSALYLCASSPRYKDNEQFFGPGTRLTVL.